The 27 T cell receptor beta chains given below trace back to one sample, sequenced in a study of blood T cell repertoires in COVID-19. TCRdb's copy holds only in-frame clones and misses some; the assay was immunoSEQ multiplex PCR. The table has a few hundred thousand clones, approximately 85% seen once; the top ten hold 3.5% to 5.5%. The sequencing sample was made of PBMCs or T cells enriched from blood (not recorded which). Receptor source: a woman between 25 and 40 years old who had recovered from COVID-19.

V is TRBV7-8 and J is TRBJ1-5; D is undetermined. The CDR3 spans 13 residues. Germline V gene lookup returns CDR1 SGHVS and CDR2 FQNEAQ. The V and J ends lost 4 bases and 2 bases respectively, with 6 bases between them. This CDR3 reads CASSSRGNQPQHF. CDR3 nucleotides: TGTGCCAGCAGCTCGAGGGGCAATCAGCCCCAGCATTTT.

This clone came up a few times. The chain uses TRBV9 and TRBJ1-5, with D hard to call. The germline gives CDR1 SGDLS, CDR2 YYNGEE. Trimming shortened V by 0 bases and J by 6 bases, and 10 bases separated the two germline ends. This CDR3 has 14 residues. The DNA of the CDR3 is TGTGCCAGCAGCGTAGGAGGGAAGAGTCAGCCCCAGCATTTT. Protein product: CASSVGGKSQPQHF.

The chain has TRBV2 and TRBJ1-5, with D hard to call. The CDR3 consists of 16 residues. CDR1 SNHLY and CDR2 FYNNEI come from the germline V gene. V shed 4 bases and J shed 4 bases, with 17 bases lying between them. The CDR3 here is CASSVISGGRNQPQHF. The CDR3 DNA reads TGTGCCAGCAGTGTAATTTCGGGCGGGCGTAATCAGCCCCAGCATTTT. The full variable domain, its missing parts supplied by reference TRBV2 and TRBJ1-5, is EPEVTQTPSHQVTQMGQEVILRCVPISNHLYFYWYRQILGQKVEFLVSFYNNEISEKSEIFDDQFSVERPDGSNFTLKIRSTKLEDSAMYFCASSVISGGRNQPQHFGDGTRLSIL.

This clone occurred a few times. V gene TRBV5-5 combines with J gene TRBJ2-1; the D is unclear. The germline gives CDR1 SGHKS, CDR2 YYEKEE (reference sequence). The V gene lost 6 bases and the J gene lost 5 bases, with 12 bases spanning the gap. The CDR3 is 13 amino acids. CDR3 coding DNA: TGTGCCAGCACCTCCGTGGCCAACAATGAGCAGTTCTTC. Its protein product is CASTSVANNEQFF.

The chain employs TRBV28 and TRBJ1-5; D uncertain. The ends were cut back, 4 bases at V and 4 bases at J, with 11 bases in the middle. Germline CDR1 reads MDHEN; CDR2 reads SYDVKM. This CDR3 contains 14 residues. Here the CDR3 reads CASSSAAGNQPQHF. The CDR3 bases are TGTGCCAGCAGTTCCGCGGCCGGGAATCAGCCCCAGCATTTT.

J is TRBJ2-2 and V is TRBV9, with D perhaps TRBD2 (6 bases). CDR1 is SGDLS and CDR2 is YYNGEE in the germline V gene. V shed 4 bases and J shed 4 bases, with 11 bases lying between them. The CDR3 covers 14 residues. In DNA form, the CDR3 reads TGTGCCAGCAGCCTGGACGGGGGCACCGGGGAGCTGTTTTTT. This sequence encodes CASSLDGGTGELFF.

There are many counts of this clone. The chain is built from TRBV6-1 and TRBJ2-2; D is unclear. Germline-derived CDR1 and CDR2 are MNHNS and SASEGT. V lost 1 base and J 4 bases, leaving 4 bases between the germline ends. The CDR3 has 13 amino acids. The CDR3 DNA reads TGTGCCAGCAGTGAAGGGGCCACCGGGGAGCTGTTTTTT. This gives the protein CASSEGATGELFF.

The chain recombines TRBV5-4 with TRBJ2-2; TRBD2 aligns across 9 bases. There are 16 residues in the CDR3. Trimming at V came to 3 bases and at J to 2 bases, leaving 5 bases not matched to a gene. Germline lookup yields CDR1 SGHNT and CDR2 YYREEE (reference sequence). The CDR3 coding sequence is TGTGCCAGCAGCTGGAAGCGGGAGGCAAACACCGGGGAGCTGTTTTTT. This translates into CASSWKREANTGELFF.

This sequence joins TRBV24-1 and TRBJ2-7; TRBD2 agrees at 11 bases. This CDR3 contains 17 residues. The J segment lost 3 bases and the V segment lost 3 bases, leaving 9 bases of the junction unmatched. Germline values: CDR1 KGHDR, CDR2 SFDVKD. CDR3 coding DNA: TGTGCCACCAGTGATGCGTCGGGACTAGCGGCCAACTACGAGCAGTACTTC. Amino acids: CATSDASGLAANYEQYF.

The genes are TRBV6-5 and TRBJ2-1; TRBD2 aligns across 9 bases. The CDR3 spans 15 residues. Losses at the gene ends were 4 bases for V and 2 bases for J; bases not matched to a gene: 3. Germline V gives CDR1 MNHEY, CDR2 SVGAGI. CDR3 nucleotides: TGTGCCAGCAGTTCTATAGCGGGAGCCTACAATGAGCAGTTCTTC. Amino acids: CASSSIAGAYNEQFF.

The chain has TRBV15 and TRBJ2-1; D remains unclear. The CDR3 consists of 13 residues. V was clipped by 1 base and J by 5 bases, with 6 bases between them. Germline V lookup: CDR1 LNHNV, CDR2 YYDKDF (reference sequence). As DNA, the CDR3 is TGTGCCACCAGCAGAGCCGTAAACAATGAGCAGTTCTTC. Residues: CATSRAVNNEQFF.

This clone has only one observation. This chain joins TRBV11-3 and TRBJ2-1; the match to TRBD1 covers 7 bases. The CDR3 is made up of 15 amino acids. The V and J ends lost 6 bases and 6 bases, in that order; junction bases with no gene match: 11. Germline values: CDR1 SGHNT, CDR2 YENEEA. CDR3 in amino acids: CASSIRRTGANEQFF. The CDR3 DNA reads TGTGCCAGCAGTATCCGCCGGACAGGCGCCAATGAGCAGTTCTTC.

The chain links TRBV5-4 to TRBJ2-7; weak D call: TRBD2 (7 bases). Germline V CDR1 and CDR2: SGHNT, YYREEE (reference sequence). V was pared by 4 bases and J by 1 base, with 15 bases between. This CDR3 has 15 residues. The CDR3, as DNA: TGTGCCAGCAGCCCTGGGGGGGGGACATCCTACGAGCAGTACTTC. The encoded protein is CASSPGGGTSYEQYF.

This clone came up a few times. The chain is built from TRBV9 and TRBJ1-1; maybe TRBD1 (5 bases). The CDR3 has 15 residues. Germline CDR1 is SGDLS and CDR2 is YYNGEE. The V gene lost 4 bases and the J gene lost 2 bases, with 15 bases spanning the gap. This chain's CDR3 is CASSPRGNRNTEAFF. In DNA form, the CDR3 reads TGTGCCAGCAGCCCCCGGGGGAACAGAAACACTGAAGCTTTCTTT.

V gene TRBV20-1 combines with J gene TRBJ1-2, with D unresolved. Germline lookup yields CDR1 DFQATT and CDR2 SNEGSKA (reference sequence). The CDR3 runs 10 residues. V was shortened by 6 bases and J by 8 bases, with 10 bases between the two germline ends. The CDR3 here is CSAGGQGYTF. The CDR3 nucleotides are TGCAGTGCCGGAGGGCAGGGCTACACCTTC.

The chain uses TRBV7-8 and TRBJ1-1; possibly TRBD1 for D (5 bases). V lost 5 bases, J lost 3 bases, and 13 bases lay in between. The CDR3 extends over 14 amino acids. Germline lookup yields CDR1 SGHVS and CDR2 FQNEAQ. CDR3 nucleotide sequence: TGTGCCAGCAGCCGAGCGGACACTCACACTGAAGCTTTCTTT. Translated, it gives CASSRADTHTEAFF.

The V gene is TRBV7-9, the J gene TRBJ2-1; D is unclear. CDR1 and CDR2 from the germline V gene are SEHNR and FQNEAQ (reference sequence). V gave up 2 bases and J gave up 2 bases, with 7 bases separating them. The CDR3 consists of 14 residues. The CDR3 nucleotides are TGTGCCAGCAGCTTAACTGCGACCTACAATGAGCAGTTCTTC. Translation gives CASSLTATYNEQFF.

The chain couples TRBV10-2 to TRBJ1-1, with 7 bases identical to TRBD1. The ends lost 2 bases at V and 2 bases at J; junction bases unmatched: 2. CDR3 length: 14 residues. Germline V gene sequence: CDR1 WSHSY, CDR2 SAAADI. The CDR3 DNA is TGCGCCAGCAGTGAGGGACAGGTCAACACTGAAGCTTTCTTT. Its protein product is CASSEGQVNTEAFF.

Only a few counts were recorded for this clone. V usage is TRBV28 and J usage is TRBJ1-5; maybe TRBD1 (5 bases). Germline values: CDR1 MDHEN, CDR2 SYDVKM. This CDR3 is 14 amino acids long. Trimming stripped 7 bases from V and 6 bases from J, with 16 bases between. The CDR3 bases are TGTGCCAGCAATCGCGCAGGGTTAGCTCAGCCCCAGCATTTT. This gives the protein CASNRAGLAQPQHF. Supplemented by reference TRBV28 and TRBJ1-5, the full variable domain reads DVKVTQSSRYLVKRTGEKVFLECVQDMDHENMFWYRQDPGLGLRLIYFSYDVKMKEKGDIPEGYSVSREKKERFSLILESASTNQTSMYLCASNRAGLAQPQHFGDGTRLSIL.

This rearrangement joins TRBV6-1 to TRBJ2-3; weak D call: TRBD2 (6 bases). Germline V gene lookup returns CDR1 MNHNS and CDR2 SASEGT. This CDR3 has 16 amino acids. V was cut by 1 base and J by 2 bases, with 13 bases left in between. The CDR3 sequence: CASSEDPSAVTDTQYF. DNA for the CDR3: TGTGCCAGCAGTGAAGATCCTAGCGCCGTCACAGATACGCAGTATTTT.

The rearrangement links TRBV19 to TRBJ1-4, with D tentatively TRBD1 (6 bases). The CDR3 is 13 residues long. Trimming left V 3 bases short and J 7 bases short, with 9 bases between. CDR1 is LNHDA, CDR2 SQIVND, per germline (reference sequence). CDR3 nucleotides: TGTGCCAGTAGTATCCCCAGGGGTGAAAAACTGTTTTTT. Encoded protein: CASSIPRGEKLFF.

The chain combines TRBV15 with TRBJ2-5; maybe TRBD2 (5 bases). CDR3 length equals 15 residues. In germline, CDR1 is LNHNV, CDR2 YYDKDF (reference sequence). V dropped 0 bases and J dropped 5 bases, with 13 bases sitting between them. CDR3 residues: CATSRDRGFWETQYF. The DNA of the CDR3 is TGTGCCACCAGCAGAGATCGCGGGTTTTGGGAGACCCAGTACTTC.

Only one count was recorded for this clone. CDR3 nucleotides: TGCGCCAGCAGCCACCGGACAGGGAATCAGCCCCAGCATTTT. Translation gives CASSHRTGNQPQHF. The rearrangement links TRBV4-1 to TRBJ1-5; TRBD1 aligns across 8 bases. From germline, CDR1 is MGHRA and CDR2 YSYEKL. The CDR3 is 14 residues long. The V and J ends lost 3 bases and 4 bases, in that order; junction bases with no gene match: 2.

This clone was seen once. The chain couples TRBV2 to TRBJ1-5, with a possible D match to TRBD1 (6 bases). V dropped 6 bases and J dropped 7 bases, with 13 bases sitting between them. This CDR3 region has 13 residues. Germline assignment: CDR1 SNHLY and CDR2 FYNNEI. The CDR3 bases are TGTGCCAGCAGCGAACAGGGTCCCCAGCCCCAGCATTTT. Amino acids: CASSEQGPQPQHF.

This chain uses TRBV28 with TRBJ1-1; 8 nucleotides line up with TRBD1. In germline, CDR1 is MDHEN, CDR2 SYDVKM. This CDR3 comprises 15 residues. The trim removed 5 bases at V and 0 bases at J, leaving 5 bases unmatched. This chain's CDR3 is CASSPGQGLNTEAFF. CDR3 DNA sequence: TGTGCCAGCAGTCCAGGACAGGGCCTGAACACTGAAGCTTTCTTT.

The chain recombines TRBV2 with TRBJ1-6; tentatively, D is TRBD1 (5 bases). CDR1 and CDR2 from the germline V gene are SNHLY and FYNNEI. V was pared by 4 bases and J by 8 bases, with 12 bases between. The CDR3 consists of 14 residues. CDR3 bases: TGTGCCAGCAGTGGGTACAACAGGTATTCACCCCTCCACTTT. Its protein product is CASSGYNRYSPLHF.

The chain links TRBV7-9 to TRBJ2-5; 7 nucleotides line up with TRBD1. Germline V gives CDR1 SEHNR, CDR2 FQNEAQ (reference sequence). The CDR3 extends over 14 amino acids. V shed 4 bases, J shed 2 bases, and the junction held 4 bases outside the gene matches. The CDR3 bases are TGTGCCAGCAGCTCAGGGGGTAAACAAGAGACCCAGTACTTC. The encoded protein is CASSSGGKQETQYF.